Listed below are T cell receptor beta chains from one sample, sequenced in a study of T cell responses to AZD1222 COVID-19 vaccine. Here immunoSEQ multiplex PCR was the method, and the copy in TCRdb shows in-frame clones only, minus some. The sample includes about 120,000 clones, about 86% seen only once; the top ten take about 10%. Here the sequenced sample was peripheral blood, taken on day 0 of AZD1222 vaccination. These receptors all come from an adult in good health. Each CDR3 is given with its conserved first and last residue. The order of the fields is D gene, V gene, clone size, J gene, CDR3 DNA, CDR3 protein. A D gene is named only where the DNA matches it firmly. A row's size may be missing; if present it is once, few, many or a size class.

D gene: -; V gene: TRBV5-1; clone size: once; J gene: TRBJ2-1; CDR3 DNA: TGCGCCAGCAGCTTGACCCGGTCCAACAATGAGCAGTTCTTC; CDR3 protein: CASSLTRSNNEQFF
D gene: -; V gene: TRBV19; clone size: -; J gene: TRBJ1-2; CDR3 DNA: TGTGCCAGTATCGAGTTTGGTGGGGTTAACGATGGCTACACCTTC; CDR3 protein: CASIEFGGVNDGYTF
D gene: -; V gene: TRBV27; clone size: few; J gene: TRBJ1-1; CDR3 DNA: TGTGCCAGCAGTTCCATATATCAGGGCGCCCTTGAAGCTTTCTTT; CDR3 protein: CASSSIYQGALEAFF
D gene: -; V gene: TRBV18; clone size: -; J gene: TRBJ2-5; CDR3 DNA: TGTGCCAGCTCCGGGCGGACCCAAGAGACCCAGTACTTC; CDR3 protein: CASSGRTQETQYF
D gene: TRBD2; V gene: TRBV7-3; clone size: -; J gene: TRBJ2-1; CDR3 DNA: TGTGCCAGCAGCCCCCCGGGACTAGGGTACAATGAGCAGTTCTTC; CDR3 protein: CASSPPGLGYNEQFF
D gene: -; V gene: TRBV24-1; clone size: -; J gene: TRBJ2-2; CDR3 DNA: TGTGCCACCAGTGATTCACCGAGGGGGGCGCACACCGGGGAGCTGTTTTTT; CDR3 protein: CATSDSPRGAHTGELFF
D gene: TRBD2; V gene: TRBV7-9; clone size: -; J gene: TRBJ2-1; CDR3 DNA: TGTGCCAGCAGCGCGCAAGGCGGGGGGGCCTCCTACAATGAGCAGTTCTTC; CDR3 protein: CASSAQGGGASYNEQFF
D gene: -; V gene: TRBV28; clone size: -; J gene: TRBJ1-4; CDR3 DNA: TGTGCCAGCAGTGCATCCGGGACAAGTAATGAAAAACTGTTTTTT; CDR3 protein: CASSASGTSNEKLFF
D gene: -; V gene: TRBV7-2; clone size: -; J gene: TRBJ2-3; CDR3 DNA: TGTGCCAGCAGCCTCACAGGAACAGGGAGGGGAGGAACAGATACGCAGTATTTT; CDR3 protein: CASSLTGTGRGGTDTQYF
D gene: -; V gene: TRBV27; clone size: -; J gene: TRBJ2-1; CDR3 DNA: TGTGCCAGCACGCTCGCAACAGGTTCGAACAATGAGCAGTTCTTC; CDR3 protein: CASTLATGSNNEQFF
D gene: TRBD1; V gene: TRBV18; clone size: -; J gene: TRBJ1-2; CDR3 DNA: TGTGCCAGCTCACCCGACAGGGGCTATGGCTACACCTTC; CDR3 protein: CASSPDRGYGYTF
D gene: TRBD2; V gene: TRBV3-1/TRBV3-2; clone size: -; J gene: TRBJ2-5; CDR3 DNA: TGTGCCAGCAGCCAAGGGGGACTAGCGGGGATAACTCAAGAGACCCAGTACTTC; CDR3 protein: CASSQGGLAGITQETQYF
D gene: -; V gene: TRBV5-1; clone size: -; J gene: TRBJ2-7; CDR3 DNA: TGCGCCAGCAGCCCAGATGGAGCCTACGAGCAGTACTTC; CDR3 protein: CASSPDGAYEQYF
D gene: TRBD1; V gene: TRBV15; clone size: once; J gene: TRBJ1-2; CDR3 DNA: TGTGCCACCAGCAGAGATCCCCCGACAGGGAGGTCTGGCTACACCTTC; CDR3 protein: CATSRDPPTGRSGYTF
D gene: TRBD2; V gene: TRBV9; clone size: -; J gene: TRBJ2-3; CDR3 DNA: TGTGCCAGCAGCGTAGTGGCGGGGGGGATTACAGATACGCAGTATTTT; CDR3 protein: CASSVVAGGITDTQYF
D gene: -; V gene: TRBV6-4; clone size: -; J gene: TRBJ1-1; CDR3 DNA: TGTGCCAGCAGTGACAGGGAGGGCACTGAAGCTTTCTTT; CDR3 protein: CASSDREGTEAFF
D gene: -; V gene: TRBV6-6; clone size: once; J gene: TRBJ2-7; CDR3 DNA: TGTGCCAGCAGTTACGCCTCTCGGGGGGAGCAGTACTTC; CDR3 protein: CASSYASRGEQYF
D gene: -; V gene: TRBV5-1; clone size: -; J gene: TRBJ1-4; CDR3 DNA: TGCGCCAGCAGCTTCGAACCGGGCGGGAATGAAAAACTGTTTTTT; CDR3 protein: CASSFEPGGNEKLFF
D gene: -; V gene: TRBV30; clone size: -; J gene: TRBJ1-4; CDR3 DNA: TGTGCCGGAGCTGCTGCCCCGAATGAAAAACTGTTTTTT; CDR3 protein: CAGAAAPNEKLFF
D gene: -; V gene: TRBV6-2/TRBV6-3; clone size: -; J gene: TRBJ2-7; CDR3 DNA: TGTGCCAGCAGTCAACCGGACGTCTGGCAGGGCTACGAGCAGTACTTC; CDR3 protein: CASSQPDVWQGYEQYF
D gene: -; V gene: TRBV2; clone size: -; J gene: TRBJ1-5; CDR3 DNA: TGTGCCAGCAGTGAGCAGGGCTATAGCAATCAGCCCCAGCATTTT; CDR3 protein: CASSEQGYSNQPQHF
D gene: -; V gene: TRBV12-3/TRBV12-4; clone size: -; J gene: TRBJ2-7; CDR3 DNA: TGTGCCAGCAGTTTAGCCCCTAATCGGGAGCAGTACTTC; CDR3 protein: CASSLAPNREQYF
D gene: -; V gene: TRBV4-1; clone size: -; J gene: TRBJ2-7; CDR3 DNA: TGCGCCAGCAGCCAAGATTTTTGGGAGAGCTACGAGCAGTACTTC; CDR3 protein: CASSQDFWESYEQYF
D gene: TRBD1; V gene: TRBV2; clone size: -; J gene: TRBJ1-1; CDR3 DNA: TGTGCCAGCAGCGGACAGGAGAACACTGAAGCTTTCTTT; CDR3 protein: CASSGQENTEAFF
D gene: -; V gene: TRBV11-2; clone size: -; J gene: TRBJ1-2; CDR3 DNA: TGTGCCAGCAGCTCCCGGGACGTCCGACGCTATGGCTACACCTTC; CDR3 protein: CASSSRDVRRYGYTF
D gene: -; V gene: TRBV28; clone size: few; J gene: TRBJ2-4; CDR3 DNA: TGTGCCAGCATACCAGGACTAGCCAAAAACATTCAGTACTTC; CDR3 protein: CASIPGLAKNIQYF
D gene: -; V gene: TRBV6-2/TRBV6-3; clone size: few; J gene: TRBJ1-2; CDR3 DNA: TGTGCCAGCAGTTCCATGTCATATGGCTACACCTTC; CDR3 protein: CASSSMSYGYTF
D gene: TRBD1; V gene: TRBV11-2; clone size: -; J gene: TRBJ1-2; CDR3 DNA: TGTGCCAGCAGCGCTACCGACAGGGGAGACTATGGCTACACCTTC; CDR3 protein: CASSATDRGDYGYTF
D gene: TRBD1; V gene: TRBV7-8; clone size: -; J gene: TRBJ1-5; CDR3 DNA: TGTGCCAGCAGCTTAGTCGACAGGGGCAATCAGCCCCAGCATTTT; CDR3 protein: CASSLVDRGNQPQHF
D gene: TRBD1; V gene: TRBV5-1; clone size: -; J gene: TRBJ1-2; CDR3 DNA: TGCGCCAGCAGCTTGGGGACAGGAACTACTCCTGGCTACACCTTC; CDR3 protein: CASSLGTGTTPGYTF
D gene: -; V gene: TRBV7-2; clone size: -; J gene: TRBJ2-4; CDR3 DNA: TGTGCCAGCAGCTTAGGACGGGGCTCAGAGAACATTCAGTACTTC; CDR3 protein: CASSLGRGSENIQYF
D gene: TRBD2; V gene: TRBV5-1; clone size: -; J gene: TRBJ2-3; CDR3 DNA: TGCGCCAGCAGCGTGCAAAAAATAGCGGGGGAGAGCACAGATACGCAGTATTTT; CDR3 protein: CASSVQKIAGESTDTQYF
D gene: -; V gene: TRBV14; clone size: -; J gene: TRBJ2-1; CDR3 DNA: TGTGCCAGCAGCCAAGATACGGGGTACAATGAGCAGTTCTTC; CDR3 protein: CASSQDTGYNEQFF
D gene: -; V gene: TRBV9; clone size: -; J gene: TRBJ2-1; CDR3 DNA: TGTGCCAGCAGCGTAGTTTCGACGGGTACGGAGCAGTTCTTC; CDR3 protein: CASSVVSTGTEQFF
D gene: TRBD2; V gene: TRBV5-1; clone size: -; J gene: TRBJ2-3; CDR3 DNA: TGCGCCAGCAGCAGCGGGGAGAACACAGATACGCAGTATTTT; CDR3 protein: CASSSGENTDTQYF